This T cell receptor beta chain appears in the sequencing data of a study of T cell changes during pregnancy in multiple sclerosis. The CDR3 covers 16 residues. Germline trimming cut 3 bases from V and 2 bases from J; bases unmatched to any gene: 8. CDR1 is KGHSH and CDR2 is LQKENI in the germline V gene. Produced via immunoSEQ multiplex PCR; TCRdb's table is partial and in-frame only. The sample holds 35,000 to 45,000 clones, approximately 91% seen once. Sequenced here: CD4+ T cells from peripheral blood mononuclear cells, sampled in the first trimester of pregnancy. This receptor was obtained from a female donor with multiple sclerosis, enrolled in a pregnancy study. The J gene is TRBJ2-7, the V gene TRBV18, with 9 bases aligning to TRBD2. The DNA for the CDR3 is TGTGCCAGCTCACCCAGATTAGCGGGAGAGACCTACGAGCAGTACTTC. Protein product: CASSPRLAGETYEQYF.